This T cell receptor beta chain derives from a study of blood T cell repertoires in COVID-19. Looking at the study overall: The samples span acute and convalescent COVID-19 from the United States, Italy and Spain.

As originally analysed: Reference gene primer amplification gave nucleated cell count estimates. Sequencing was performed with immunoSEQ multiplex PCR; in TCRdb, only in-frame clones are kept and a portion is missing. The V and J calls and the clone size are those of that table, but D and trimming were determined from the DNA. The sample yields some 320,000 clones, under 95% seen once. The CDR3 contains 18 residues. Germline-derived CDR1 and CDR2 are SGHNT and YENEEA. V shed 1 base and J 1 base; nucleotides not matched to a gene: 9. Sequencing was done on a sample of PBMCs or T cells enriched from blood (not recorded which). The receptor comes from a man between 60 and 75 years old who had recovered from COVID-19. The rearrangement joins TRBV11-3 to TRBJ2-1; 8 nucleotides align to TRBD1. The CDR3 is CASSLARGTGASYNEQFF. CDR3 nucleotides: TGTGCCAGCAGCTTAGCTAGGGGGACAGGAGCTTCCTACAATGAGCAGTTCTTC.